This entry lists 27 T cell receptor beta chains sequenced from one sample in a study of beta chain features in type 1 diabetes. Their antigens are not known. The isolated RNA, all of it, was reverse transcribed, so expressed TCRB transcripts were what got sequenced. The data were produced by immunoSEQ multiplex PCR, yet TCRdb's version contains in-frame clones alone and is incomplete. Of more than 300,000 clones in the sample, 7% to 10% were seen once. Study-level results: Among all four CD4+ subsets, Type 1 diabetes patients had TCRB CDR3s that were moderately but significantly shorter.

The sequenced sample consisted of central memory CD4+ T cells from blood. The source is a man aged 25 to 45 with type 1 diabetes.

The rearrangement links TRBV2 to TRBJ2-3; D gene unclear. Germline loops: CDR1 SNHLY, CDR2 FYNNEI. V dropped 3 bases and J dropped 2 bases, with 6 bases sitting between them. The CDR3 loop spans 13 amino acids. The CDR3 coding sequence is TGTGCCAGCAGTGAGCGGAACACAGATACGCAGTATTTT. This sequence encodes CASSERNTDTQYF. The full variable domain, rest sourced from reference TRBV2 and TRBJ2-3, is EPEVTQTPSHQVTQMGQEVILRCVPISNHLYFYWYRQILGQKVEFLVSFYNNEISEKSEIFDDQFSVERPDGSNFTLKIRSTKLEDSAMYFCASSERNTDTQYFGPGTRLTVL.

This clone has a handful of counts. CDR3 nucleotides: TGTGCCAGTTGGACAGGGAATCAGCCCCAGCATTTT. It translates to CASWTGNQPQHF. This chain connects TRBV27 to TRBJ1-5; TRBD1 matches at 8 bases. This CDR3 is built from 12 residues. The germline V gene encodes CDR1 MNHEY and CDR2 SMNVEV (reference sequence). V lost 9 bases to trimming and J lost 4 bases; unmatched junction nucleotides: 2.

J is TRBJ2-5 and V is TRBV4-3; a possible D gene is TRBD2 (6 bases). Per the germline V gene, CDR1 is LGHNA and CDR2 is YSLEER. The CDR3 has 16 amino acids. V lost 4 bases to trimming and J lost 0 bases, with 15 bases between them. In nucleotides, the CDR3 is TGCGCCAGCAGCCTTAATTGGGCGGGGAACCAAGAGACCCAGTACTTC. Its protein product is CASSLNWAGNQETQYF.

This clone was seen more than once but under ten times. This chain joins TRBV5-6 and TRBJ1-2; the match to TRBD1 covers 7 bases. Trimming at V came to 2 bases and at J to 10 bases, leaving 11 bases not matched to a gene. CDR1 SGHDT and CDR2 YYEEEE come from the germline V gene. The CDR3 is 14 residues long. CDR3 nucleotides: TGTGCCAGCAGCTTCGACTTCGTTCAGGGGGACTACACCTTC. It encodes CASSFDFVQGDYTF.

This clone was seen a few times. The sample has other DNA sequences that encode this CDR3 too. This chain joins TRBV30 and TRBJ2-5; D possibly corresponds to TRBD1 (6 bases). The CDR3 is 12 amino acids. The V gene's germline CDR1 is GTSNPN and CDR2 SVGIG (reference sequence). With 3 bases removed from V and 4 bases from J, the gap between germline ends came to 9 bases. The CDR3 nucleotides are TGTGCCTGGAGCCCAGGGGCAGAGACCCAGTACTTC. Its translation is CAWSPGAETQYF.

The rearrangement links TRBV30 to TRBJ2-7; unclear D gene. Deletions cut 1 base from V and 1 base from J, with 5 bases between. Germline CDR1 is GTSNPN and CDR2 is SVGIG (reference sequence). This CDR3 is built from 12 residues. CDR3 loop: CAWSGDSYEQYF. Here the CDR3 DNA reads TGTGCCTGGAGTGGGGATTCCTACGAGCAGTACTTC.

The chain links TRBV11-3 to TRBJ2-5; D uncertain. The germline V gene has CDR1 SGHNT and CDR2 YENEEA. The V end was cut by 5 bases, the J end by 3 bases, with 10 bases between. This CDR3 is 13 amino acids long. CDR3 DNA: TGTGCCAGCAGCCTCGATCCGGAAGAGACCCAGTACTTC. Translation: CASSLDPEETQYF.

This clone was seen a few times. The V call is TRBV10-3, the J call TRBJ1-6, with 8 positions matching TRBD1. This CDR3 contains 15 residues. CDR1 is ENHRY and CDR2 is SYGVKD in the germline V gene. Germline trimming cut 7 bases from V and 4 bases from J; bases unmatched to any gene: 6. CDR3 sequence reads: CAITQGELYNSPLHF. In DNA form, the CDR3 reads TGTGCCATCACACAGGGGGAATTATATAATTCACCCCTCCACTTT.

This rearrangement joins TRBV7-2 to TRBJ1-1; D gene ambiguous. The V gene's germline CDR1 is SGHTA and CDR2 FQGNSA. Deletions cut 1 base from V and 3 bases from J, with 12 bases between. The CDR3 length is 15 residues. The CDR3 DNA sequence: TGTGCCAGCAGCTTAGTACCGGGGTTGGACACTGAAGCTTTCTTT. Its protein is CASSLVPGLDTEAFF.

There are a few counts of this clone. The chain couples TRBV5-1 to TRBJ1-1; weak D call: TRBD1 (5 bases). The CDR3 spans 15 residues. V was cut by 2 bases and J by 0 bases, with 11 bases left in between. CDR1 SGHRS and CDR2 YFSETQ come from the germline V gene. The chain's CDR3 is CASSFSGTLNTEAFF. CDR3 in DNA: TGCGCCAGCAGCTTTTCCGGGACTTTGAACACTGAAGCTTTCTTT.

This clone has a handful of counts. The gene calls are TRBV30 and TRBJ2-7, with D possibly being TRBD2 (5 bases). Deletions cut 1 base from V and 0 bases from J, with 16 bases between. In germline, CDR1 is GTSNPN, CDR2 SVGIG (reference sequence). CDR3 length equals 16 residues. CDR3 residues: CAWSGEGQVYSYEQYF. CDR3 DNA: TGTGCCTGGAGTGGAGAGGGTCAGGTCTACTCCTACGAGCAGTACTTC.

The chain is built from TRBV4-3 and TRBJ1-6, with a possible D match to TRBD1 (5 bases). Germline V lookup: CDR1 LGHNA, CDR2 YSLEER. Deletions cut 1 base from V and 5 bases from J, with 9 bases between. The CDR3 length is 15 residues. This CDR3 reads CASSQGGGDNSPLHF. DNA for the CDR3: TGCGCCAGCAGCCAAGGTGGGGGAGATAATTCACCCCTCCACTTT.

Only a few counts were recorded for this clone. This rearrangement joins TRBV6-5 to TRBJ1-6, with no clear D. The CDR3 totals 14 residues. Germline CDR1 is MNHEY and CDR2 is SVGAGI. The V end lost 2 bases, the J end lost 4 bases, and 6 bases lay between the germline ends. Here the CDR3 reads CASSYVQYNSPLHF. The CDR3 bases are TGTGCCAGCAGTTACGTGCAGTATAATTCACCCCTCCACTTT.

This clone has just a few counts. The chain combines TRBV30 with TRBJ1-6; 9 nucleotides match TRBD1. The CDR3 is made up of 14 amino acids. The V segment lost 0 bases and the J segment 8 bases; nucleotides outside the gene matches: 2. Germline assignment: CDR1 GTSNPN and CDR2 SVGIG (reference sequence). CDR3 sequence reads: CAWSVGTGHSPLHF. The CDR3 nucleotides read TGTGCCTGGAGTGTAGGGACAGGGCATTCACCCCTCCACTTT. Complete variable domain (other parts from reference TRBV30 and TRBJ1-6): SQTIHQWPATLVQPVGSPLSLECTVEGTSNPNLYWYRQAAGRGLQLLFYSVGIGQISSEVPQNLSASRPQDRQFILSSKKLLLSDSGFYLCAWSVGTGHSPLHFGNGTRLTVT.

This chain joins TRBV5-1 and TRBJ2-5; 7 positions match TRBD1. The CDR3 loop spans 15 amino acids. After removal of 0 bases from V and 5 bases from J, the junction contained 7 bases not matched to a gene. Germline V gene sequence: CDR1 SGHRS, CDR2 YFSETQ. In nucleotides, the CDR3 is TGCGCCAGCAGCTTGGTGGGACAGAACGTGGAGACCCAGTACTTC. Protein product: CASSLVGQNVETQYF.

This clone has just a few counts. Other nucleotide sequences in the sample specify the same CDR3. The V call is TRBV5-1, the J call TRBJ2-5; 12 bases line up with TRBD2. Germline trimming cut 3 bases from V and 2 bases from J; bases unmatched to any gene: 2. The CDR3 extends over 15 amino acids. Per the germline V gene, CDR1 is SGHRS and CDR2 is YFSETQ. The DNA for the CDR3 is TGCGCCAGCAGCTCCCTAGCGGGGGGGCAAGAGACCCAGTACTTC. This translates into CASSSLAGGQETQYF.

This clone was seen many times. The chain carries TRBV23-1 and TRBJ1-1; D remains unclear. TRBV23-1 has ORF status, its function being uncertain. With 3 bases removed from V and 6 bases from J, the gap between germline ends came to 8 bases. This CDR3 spans 12 amino acids. This chain's CDR3 is CASSHTDSEAFF. For the CDR3, the DNA is TGCGCCAGCAGTCACACGGATTCTGAAGCTTTCTTT.

V and J are TRBV13 and TRBJ1-2; 8 nucleotides line up with TRBD1. The CDR3 consists of 15 residues. Germline trimming cut 5 bases from V and 1 base from J; bases unmatched to any gene: 6. The V gene's germline CDR1 is PRHDT and CDR2 FYEKMQ (reference sequence). The CDR3 nucleotides are TGTGCCAGCAGCCCTCCGACAGGGGTTAACTATGGCTACACCTTC. This encodes CASSPPTGVNYGYTF.

The sample holds a few counts of this clone. The chain links TRBV7-9 to TRBJ2-7; 9 bases agree with TRBD1. The CDR3 extends over 16 amino acids. Trimming removed 1 base from V and 9 bases from J; junction bases left unmatched: 13. CDR1 is SEHNR and CDR2 is FQNEAQ in the germline V gene (reference sequence). The CDR3 sequence is CASSLGAGQGYGGQYF. DNA of the CDR3: TGTGCCAGCAGCTTAGGTGCGGGACAGGGATACGGGGGGCAGTACTTC.

This clone was detected only a few times. This CDR3 is also generated by other DNA sequences in the sample. The genes are TRBV18 and TRBJ2-1; 7 positions match TRBD2. The CDR3 contains 13 residues. Germline lookup yields CDR1 KGHSH and CDR2 LQKENI. The junction had 1 base not matched to a gene; V was cut back by 3 bases and J by 5 bases. The CDR3 loop is CASSPGLDNEQFF. The CDR3 nucleotides are TGTGCCAGCTCACCCGGACTAGACAATGAGCAGTTCTTC.

The sample holds a few counts of this clone. This chain joins TRBV27 and TRBJ2-5; weak D call: TRBD1 (5 bases). The CDR3 sequence is 13 residues long. Between the trimmed V and J ends, which lost 6 bases and 5 bases, there was a span of 13 bases. CDR1 and CDR2 (germline): MNHEY, SMNVEV (reference sequence). The CDR3 sequence is CASRVMGLETQYF. As DNA, the CDR3 is TGTGCCAGCAGAGTGATGGGGCTGGAGACCCAGTACTTC.

This clone appeared a few times. The rearrangement joins TRBV5-6 to TRBJ2-5; possibly TRBD2 for D (5 bases). Trimming pared 4 bases from V and 5 bases from J, leaving 15 bases between. CDR1 SGHDT and CDR2 YYEEEE come from the germline V gene. The CDR3 is 14 residues long. CDR3 in DNA: TGTGCCAGCAGCCTGTGGGAGCGCGGGGAGACCCAGTACTTC. Its translation: CASSLWERGETQYF.

This clone showed up just a few times. The conserved final phenylalanine or tryptophan is absent from the CDR3, which likely points to a read error. No DNA is shown, since the ends of the CDR3 on it are uncertain; the CDR3 is the one TCRdb lists. The chain joins TRBV7-9 to TRBJ2-3. The CDR3 is 11 residues long, counting both termini. CDR1 and CDR2 (germline): SEHNR, FQNEAQ (reference sequence). CDR3 in amino acids: CASSLEARAGV.

This clone was picked up a small number of times. This rearrangement joins TRBV4-3 to TRBJ2-1; 12 bases agree with TRBD1. This CDR3 region has 15 residues. Germline V gives CDR1 LGHNA, CDR2 YSLEER. Trimming took 0 bases from V and 6 from J; bases not matched to a gene: 0. This chain's CDR3 is CASSQEGQGANEQFF. Here the CDR3 DNA reads TGCGCCAGCAGCCAAGAGGGACAGGGGGCCAATGAGCAGTTCTTC.

Turning to this clone: Other DNA sequences in this specimen translate into the identical CDR3. V gene TRBV6-6 combines with J gene TRBJ2-2, with D tentatively TRBD1 or TRBD2 (5 bases each). This CDR3 region has 16 residues. Deletions cut 2 bases from V and 2 bases from J, with 12 bases between. CDR1 MNHNY and CDR2 SVGAGI come from the germline V gene (reference sequence). The CDR3 DNA is TGTGCCAGCAGTTACGGGGGTCGGCGAAACACCGGGGAGCTGTTTTTT. This sequence encodes CASSYGGRRNTGELFF.

The sample holds a few counts of this clone. The chain links TRBV25-1 to TRBJ2-1; 11 bases agree with TRBD1. CDR1 and CDR2 from the germline V gene are MGHDK and SYGVNS. The CDR3 extends over 17 amino acids. Germline trimming cut 3 bases from V and 4 bases from J; bases unmatched to any gene: 8. This CDR3 reads CASSDSPGQGGYNEQFF. The CDR3 DNA is TGTGCCAGCAGTGATTCACCGGGACAGGGGGGGTACAATGAGCAGTTCTTC.

This clone came up a few times. Other nucleotide sequences from this sample produce the same CDR3. This rearrangement joins TRBV2 to TRBJ2-5, with a tentative D call TRBD2 (5 bases). The germline V and J ends were trimmed by 4 bases and 5 bases, with 8 bases remaining between them. This CDR3 is 12 amino acids long. CDR1 and CDR2 from the germline V gene are SNHLY and FYNNEI. CDR3 DNA: TGTGCCAGCAGTGGATCGGGGGAGACCCAGTACTTC. It yields the protein CASSGSGETQYF. The full variable domain, rest sourced from reference TRBV2 and TRBJ2-5, is EPEVTQTPSHQVTQMGQEVILRCVPISNHLYFYWYRQILGQKVEFLVSFYNNEISEKSEIFDDQFSVERPDGSNFTLKIRSTKLEDSAMYFCASSGSGETQYFGPGTRLLVL.